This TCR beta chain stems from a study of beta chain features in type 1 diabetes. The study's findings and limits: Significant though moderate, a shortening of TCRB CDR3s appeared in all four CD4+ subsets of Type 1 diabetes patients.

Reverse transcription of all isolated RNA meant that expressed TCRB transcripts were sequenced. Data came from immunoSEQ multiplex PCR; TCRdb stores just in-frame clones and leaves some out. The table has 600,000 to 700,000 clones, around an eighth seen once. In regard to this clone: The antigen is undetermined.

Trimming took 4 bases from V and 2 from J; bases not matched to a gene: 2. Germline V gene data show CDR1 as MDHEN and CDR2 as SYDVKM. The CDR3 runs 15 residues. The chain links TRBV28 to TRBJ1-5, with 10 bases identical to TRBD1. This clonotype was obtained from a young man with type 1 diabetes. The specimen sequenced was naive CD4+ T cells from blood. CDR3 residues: CASSSGQGRNQPQHF. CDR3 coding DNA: TGTGCCAGCAGTTCGGGACAGGGGCGCAATCAGCCCCAGCATTTT.